This T cell receptor (beta chain) was retrieved from a study of cytomegalovirus exposure and HLA in healthy donors. As concerns this clone: The antigen remains unidentified.

The CDR3 totals 15 residues. Using immunoSEQ multiplex PCR, the repertoire was profiled, and TCRdb retains in-frame clones only, with some absent. The sample lists some 85,000 clones, about 95% seen once, with 1.3% in the top ten. Study results and caveats: Associated with cytomegalovirus, according to the listing, were 150 to 200 TCR beta chains.

This TCR came from a woman between 18 and 29 years old in good health and CMV-seronegative. The chain links TRBV1 to TRBJ2-5; the table assigns TRBD1, which was not confirmed against the DNA. TRBV1 is marked as a pseudogene. The sequenced sample consisted of PBMCs. The CDR3 coding sequence is TGCACCAGCAGCCAAGAGGGGCCCGGGCAAGAGACCCAGTACTTC. Translated, it gives CTSSQEGPGQETQYF.